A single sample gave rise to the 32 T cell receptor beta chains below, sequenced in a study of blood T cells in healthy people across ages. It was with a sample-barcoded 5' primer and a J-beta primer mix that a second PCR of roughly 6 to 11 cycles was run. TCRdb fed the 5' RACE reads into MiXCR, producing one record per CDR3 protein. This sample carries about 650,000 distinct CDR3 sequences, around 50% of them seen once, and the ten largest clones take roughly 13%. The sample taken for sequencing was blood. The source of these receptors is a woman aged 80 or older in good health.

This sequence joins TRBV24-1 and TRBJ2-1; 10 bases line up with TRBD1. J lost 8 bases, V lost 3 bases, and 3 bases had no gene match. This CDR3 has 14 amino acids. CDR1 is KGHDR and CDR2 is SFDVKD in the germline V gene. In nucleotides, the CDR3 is TGTGCCACCAGTGATCCCGGGACAGGGGATGAGCAGTTCTTC. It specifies CATSDPGTGDEQFF.

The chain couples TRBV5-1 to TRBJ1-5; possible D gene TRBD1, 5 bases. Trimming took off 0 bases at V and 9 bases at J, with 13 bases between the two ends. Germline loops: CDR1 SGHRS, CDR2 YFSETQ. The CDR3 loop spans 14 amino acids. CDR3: CASSLGGPPGPQHF. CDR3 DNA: TGCGCCAGCAGCTTGGGGGGACCGCCCGGGCCCCAGCATTTT.

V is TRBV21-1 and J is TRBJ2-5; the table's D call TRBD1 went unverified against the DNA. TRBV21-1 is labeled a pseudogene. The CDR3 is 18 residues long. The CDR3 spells CASSKLPDWTYTYNEQYF. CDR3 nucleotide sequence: TGTGCCAGCAGCAAACTCCCTGACTGGACCTATACCTACAATGAGCAGTACTTC.

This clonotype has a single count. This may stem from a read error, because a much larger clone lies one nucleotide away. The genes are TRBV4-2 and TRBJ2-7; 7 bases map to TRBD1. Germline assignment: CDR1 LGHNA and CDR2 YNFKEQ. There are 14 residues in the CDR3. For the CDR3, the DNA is TGTGTCAGCAGCCAACCGGGACAGCCCTACGAGCAGTACTTC. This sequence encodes CVSSQPGQPYEQYF.

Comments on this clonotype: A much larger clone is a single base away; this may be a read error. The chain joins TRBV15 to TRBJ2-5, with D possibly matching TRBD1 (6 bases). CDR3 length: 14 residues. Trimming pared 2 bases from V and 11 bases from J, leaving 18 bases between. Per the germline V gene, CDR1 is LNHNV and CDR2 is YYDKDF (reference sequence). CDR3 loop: CATSRINRDNEQYF. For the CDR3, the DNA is TGTGCCACCAGCAGAATAAACAGGGACAATGAGCAGTACTTC. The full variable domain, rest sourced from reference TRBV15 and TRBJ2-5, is DAMVIQNPRYQVTQFGKPVTLSCSQTLNHNVMYWYQQKSSQAPKLLFHYYDKDFNNEADTPDNFQSRRPNTSFCFLDIRSPGLGDTAMYLCATSRINRDNEQYFGPGTRLLVL.

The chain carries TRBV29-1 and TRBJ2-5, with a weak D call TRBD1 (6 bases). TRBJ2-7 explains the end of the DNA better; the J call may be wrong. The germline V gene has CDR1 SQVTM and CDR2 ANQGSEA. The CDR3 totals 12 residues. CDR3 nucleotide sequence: TGCAGCGCTTCCAAAGGGGGTCGCGAGCAGTACTTC. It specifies CSASKGGREQYF.

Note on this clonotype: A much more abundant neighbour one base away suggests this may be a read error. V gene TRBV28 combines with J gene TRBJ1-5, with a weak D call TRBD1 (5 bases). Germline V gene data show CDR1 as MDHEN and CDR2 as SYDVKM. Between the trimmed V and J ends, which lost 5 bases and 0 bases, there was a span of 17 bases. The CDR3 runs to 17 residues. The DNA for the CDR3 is TGTGCCAGCAGTCCGCGCAGGGAAACCTATAGCAATCAGCCCCAGCATTTT. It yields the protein CASSPRRETYSNQPQHF.

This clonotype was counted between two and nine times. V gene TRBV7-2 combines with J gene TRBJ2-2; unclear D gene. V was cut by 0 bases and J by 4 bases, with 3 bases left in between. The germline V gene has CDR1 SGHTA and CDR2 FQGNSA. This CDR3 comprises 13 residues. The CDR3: CASSLAVTGELFF. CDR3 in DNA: TGTGCCAGCAGCTTAGCGGTCACCGGGGAGCTGTTTTTT.

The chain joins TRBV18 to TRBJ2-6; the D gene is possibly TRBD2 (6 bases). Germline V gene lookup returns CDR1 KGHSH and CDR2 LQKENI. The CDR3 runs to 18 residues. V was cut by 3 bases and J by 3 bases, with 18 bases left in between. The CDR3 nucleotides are TGTGCCAGCTCACCGCGGACTACTACCTCCTTTGGGGCCAACGTCCTGACTTTC. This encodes CASSPRTTTSFGANVLTF. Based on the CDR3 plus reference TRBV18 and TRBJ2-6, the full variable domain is NAGVMQNPRHLVRRRGQEARLRCSPMKGHSHVYWYRQLPEEGLKFMVYLQKENIIDESGMPKERFSAEFPKEGPSILRIQQVVRGDSAAYFCASSPRTTTSFGANVLTFGAGSRLTVL.

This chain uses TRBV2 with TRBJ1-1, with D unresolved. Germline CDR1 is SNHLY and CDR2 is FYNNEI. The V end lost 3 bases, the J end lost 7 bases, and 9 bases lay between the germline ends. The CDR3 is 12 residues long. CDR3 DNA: TGTGCCAGCAGTGATCGGCCAGGTGAAGCTTTCTTT. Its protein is CASSDRPGEAFF. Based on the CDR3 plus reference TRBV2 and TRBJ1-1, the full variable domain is EPEVTQTPSHQVTQMGQEVILRCVPISNHLYFYWYRQILGQKVEFLVSFYNNEISEKSEIFDDQFSVERPDGSNFTLKIRSTKLEDSAMYFCASSDRPGEAFFGQGTRLTVV.

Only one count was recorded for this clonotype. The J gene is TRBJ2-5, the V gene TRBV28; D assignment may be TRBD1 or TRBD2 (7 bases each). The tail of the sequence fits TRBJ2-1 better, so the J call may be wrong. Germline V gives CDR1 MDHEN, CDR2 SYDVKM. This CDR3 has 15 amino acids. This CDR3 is CASTSQGGLQETQFF. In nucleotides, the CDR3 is TGTGCCAGCACCTCCCAGGGGGGACTACAAGAGACCCAGTTCTTC.

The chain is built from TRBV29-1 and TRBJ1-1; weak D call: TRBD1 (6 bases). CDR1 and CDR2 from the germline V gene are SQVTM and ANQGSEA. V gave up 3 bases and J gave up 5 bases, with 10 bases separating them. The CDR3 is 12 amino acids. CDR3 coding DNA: TGCAGCGTTGAGAGGGGGAAAACTGAAGCTTTCTTT. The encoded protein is CSVERGKTEAFF.

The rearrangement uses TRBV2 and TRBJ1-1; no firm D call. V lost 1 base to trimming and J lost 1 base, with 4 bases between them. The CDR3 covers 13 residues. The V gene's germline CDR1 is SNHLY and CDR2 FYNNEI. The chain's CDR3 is CASSEERNTEAFF. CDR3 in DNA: TGTGCCAGCAGTGAAGAACGGAACACTGAAGCTTTCTTT.

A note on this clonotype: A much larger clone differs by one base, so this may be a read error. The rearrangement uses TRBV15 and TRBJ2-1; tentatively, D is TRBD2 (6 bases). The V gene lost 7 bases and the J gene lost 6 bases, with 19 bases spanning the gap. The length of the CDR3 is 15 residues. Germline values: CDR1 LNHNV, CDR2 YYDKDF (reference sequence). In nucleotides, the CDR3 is TGTGCCACCACCCGGGGGTCTACGGGAAGCAATGAGCAGTTCTTC. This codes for CATTRGSTGSNEQFF.

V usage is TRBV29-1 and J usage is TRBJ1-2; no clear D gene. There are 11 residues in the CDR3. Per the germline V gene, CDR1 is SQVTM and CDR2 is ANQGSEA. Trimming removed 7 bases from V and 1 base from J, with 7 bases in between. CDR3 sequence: CSAALNYGYTF. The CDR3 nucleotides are TGCAGCGCTGCTCTTAACTATGGCTACACCTTC.

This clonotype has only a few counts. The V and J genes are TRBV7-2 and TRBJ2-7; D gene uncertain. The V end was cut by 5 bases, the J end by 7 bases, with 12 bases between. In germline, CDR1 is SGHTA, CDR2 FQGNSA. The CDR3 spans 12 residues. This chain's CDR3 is CASSADTPEQYF. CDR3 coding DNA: TGTGCCAGCAGCGCGGATACCCCAGAGCAGTACTTC.

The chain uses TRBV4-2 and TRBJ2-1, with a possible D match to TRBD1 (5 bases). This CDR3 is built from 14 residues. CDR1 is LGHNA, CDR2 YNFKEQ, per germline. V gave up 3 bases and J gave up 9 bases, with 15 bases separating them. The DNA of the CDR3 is TGTGCCAGCAGCCAGCCCCTAGGGGAAAGTGAGCAGTTCTTC. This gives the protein CASSQPLGESEQFF.

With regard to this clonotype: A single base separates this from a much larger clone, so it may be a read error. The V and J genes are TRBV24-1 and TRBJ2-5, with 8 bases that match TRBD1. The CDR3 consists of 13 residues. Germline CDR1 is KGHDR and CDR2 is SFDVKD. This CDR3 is CATSGTGQEAQYF. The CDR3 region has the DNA TGTGCCACCAGTGGGACAGGGCAAGAGGCCCAGTACTTC.

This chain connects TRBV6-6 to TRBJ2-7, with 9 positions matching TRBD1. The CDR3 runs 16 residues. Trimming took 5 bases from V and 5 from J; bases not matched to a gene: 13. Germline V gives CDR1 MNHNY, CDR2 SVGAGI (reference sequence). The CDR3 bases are TGTGCCAGCAGTCCTCCCGCGGGACAGGGTGGTAACGAGCAGTACTTC. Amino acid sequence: CASSPPAGQGGNEQYF.

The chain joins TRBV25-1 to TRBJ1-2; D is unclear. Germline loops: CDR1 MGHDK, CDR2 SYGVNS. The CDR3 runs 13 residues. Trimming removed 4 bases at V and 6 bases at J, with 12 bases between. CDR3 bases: TGTGCCAGCAGTGGGCACTGGTACGATGGCTACACCTTC. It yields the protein CASSGHWYDGYTF.

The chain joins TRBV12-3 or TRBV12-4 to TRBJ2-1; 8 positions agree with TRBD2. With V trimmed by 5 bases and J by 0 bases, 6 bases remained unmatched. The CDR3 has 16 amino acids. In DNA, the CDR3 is TGTGCCAGCAGTAGCCTAGCGGGTTTCTCCTACAATGAGCAGTTCTTC. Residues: CASSSLAGFSYNEQFF.

The CDR3 DNA follows: TGTGCCAGCAGCAAATTGGGGGGACAGGGGAACATTCAGTACTTC. As protein: CASSKLGGQGNIQYF. The chain links TRBV21-1 to TRBJ2-4; no check of the table's D call, TRBD1, against the DNA was made. TRBV21-1 is a pseudogene segment. CDR3 length equals 15 residues.

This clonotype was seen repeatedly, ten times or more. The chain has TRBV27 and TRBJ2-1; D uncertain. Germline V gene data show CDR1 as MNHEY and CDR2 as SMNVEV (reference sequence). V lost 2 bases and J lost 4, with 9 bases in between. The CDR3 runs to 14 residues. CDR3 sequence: CASSLLGTYNEQFF. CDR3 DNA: TGTGCCAGCAGTTTACTAGGAACTTACAATGAGCAGTTCTTC.

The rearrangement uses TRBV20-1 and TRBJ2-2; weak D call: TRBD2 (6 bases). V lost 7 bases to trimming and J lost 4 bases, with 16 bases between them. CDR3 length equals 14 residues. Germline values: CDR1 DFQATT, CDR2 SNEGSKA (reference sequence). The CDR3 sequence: CSVTTGLITGELFF. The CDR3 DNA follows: TGCAGTGTAACGACGGGACTGATCACCGGGGAGCTGTTTTTT.

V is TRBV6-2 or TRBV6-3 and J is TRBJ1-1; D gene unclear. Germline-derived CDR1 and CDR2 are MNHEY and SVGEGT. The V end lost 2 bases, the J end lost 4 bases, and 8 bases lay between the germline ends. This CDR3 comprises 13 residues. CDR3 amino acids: CASSYGWSTEAFF. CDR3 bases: TGTGCCAGCAGTTACGGGTGGAGCACTGAAGCTTTCTTT.

The CDR3 sequence is CSAREDSIATEAFF. The CDR3 DNA reads as TGCAGTGCTAGAGAGGACTCGATAGCCACTGAAGCTTTCTTT. The chain links TRBV20-1 to TRBJ1-1; no firm D call. V was trimmed by 0 bases and J by 4 bases, leaving 12 bases between them. There are 14 residues in the CDR3. Germline V gives CDR1 DFQATT, CDR2 SNEGSKA (reference sequence).

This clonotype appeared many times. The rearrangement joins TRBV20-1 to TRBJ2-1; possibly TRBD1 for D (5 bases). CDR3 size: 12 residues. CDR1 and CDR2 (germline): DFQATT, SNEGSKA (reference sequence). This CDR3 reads CRIRVPYNEQFF. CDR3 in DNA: TGCAGGATCAGGGTTCCCTACAATGAGCAGTTCTTC.

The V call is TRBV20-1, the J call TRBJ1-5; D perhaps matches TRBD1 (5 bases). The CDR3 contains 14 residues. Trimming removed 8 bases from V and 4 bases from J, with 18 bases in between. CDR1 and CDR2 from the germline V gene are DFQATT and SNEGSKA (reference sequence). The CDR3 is CSWRRQGGNQPQHF. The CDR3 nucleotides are TGCAGTTGGCGAAGGCAGGGCGGAAATCAGCCCCAGCATTTT.

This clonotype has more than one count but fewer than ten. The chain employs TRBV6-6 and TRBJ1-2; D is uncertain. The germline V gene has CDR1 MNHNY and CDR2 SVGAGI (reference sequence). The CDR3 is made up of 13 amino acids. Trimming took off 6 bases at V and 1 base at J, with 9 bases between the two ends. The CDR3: CASSPPDNYGYTF. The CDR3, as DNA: TGTGCCAGCAGCCCCCCAGATAACTATGGCTACACCTTC.

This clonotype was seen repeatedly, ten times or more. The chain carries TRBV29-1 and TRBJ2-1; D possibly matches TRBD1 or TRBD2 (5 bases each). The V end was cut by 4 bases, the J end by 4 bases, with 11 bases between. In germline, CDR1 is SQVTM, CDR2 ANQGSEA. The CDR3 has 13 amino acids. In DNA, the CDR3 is TGCAGCGTTGGGGACGGGGATTACAATGAGCAGTTCTTC. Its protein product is CSVGDGDYNEQFF.

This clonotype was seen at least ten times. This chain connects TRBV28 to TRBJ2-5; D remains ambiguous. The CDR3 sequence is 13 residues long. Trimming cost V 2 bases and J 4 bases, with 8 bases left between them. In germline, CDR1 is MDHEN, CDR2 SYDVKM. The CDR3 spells CASSLRVPETQYF. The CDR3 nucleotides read TGTGCCAGCAGTTTACGGGTCCCAGAGACCCAGTACTTC.

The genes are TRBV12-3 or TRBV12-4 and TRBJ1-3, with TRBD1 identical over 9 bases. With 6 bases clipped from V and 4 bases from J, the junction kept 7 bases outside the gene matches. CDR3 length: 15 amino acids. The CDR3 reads CASRSTGGSGNTIYF. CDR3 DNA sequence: TGTGCCAGCAGATCAACAGGGGGCTCAGGAAACACCATATATTTT.